These 29 T cell receptor beta chains were all obtained from the same sample, sequenced in a study of T cells after yellow fever vaccination. TCRdb used MiXCR to reprocess the 5' RACE reads, holding one entry per CDR3 protein. The table shows roughly 500,000 distinct CDR3 sequences, with around 21% occurring only once. The sample consisted of PBMCs, taken 15 days after the yellow fever booster vaccination. Receptors originate from a man aged 30 to 45 who received the YFV17D yellow fever vaccine.

The chain has TRBV28 and TRBJ2-7, with D possibly being TRBD2 (6 bases). Germline V CDR1 and CDR2: MDHEN, SYDVKM. Deletions cut 6 bases from V and 7 bases from J, with 22 bases between. CDR3 length: 15 residues. CDR3 sequence: CASRGQGRTGGEQYF. The CDR3 coding sequence is TGTGCCAGCAGGGGCCAAGGGCGGACCGGAGGGGAGCAGTACTTC.

The chain joins TRBV20-1 to TRBJ2-3, with TRBD2 matching 10 bases. This CDR3 region has 15 residues. V lost 1 base, J lost 4 bases, and 5 bases stayed unmatched. Germline CDR1 DFQATT, CDR2 SNEGSKA (reference sequence). The DNA of the CDR3 is TGCAGTGCTAGAGCCCCTAGCGGGAGCCCAGATACGCAGTATTTT. Its translation: CSARAPSGSPDTQYF.

The chain recombines TRBV12-3 or TRBV12-4 with TRBJ2-3; D remains unclear. V lost 6 bases and J 6 bases, leaving 13 bases between the germline ends. This CDR3 is built from 13 residues. CDR3: CASRPAGADTQYF. CDR3 in DNA: TGTGCCAGCAGGCCGGCAGGTGCGGATACGCAGTATTTT.

J is TRBJ2-7 and V is TRBV27, with TRBD2 identical over 9 bases. Germline V gene data show CDR1 as MNHEY and CDR2 as SMNVEV (reference sequence). CDR3 length equals 14 residues. J was trimmed by 3 bases and V by 5 bases; bases with no gene match: 5. The CDR3 is CASSTKREVYEQYF. Here the CDR3 DNA reads TGTGCCAGCAGTACCAAGCGGGAGGTCTACGAGCAGTACTTC.

This clonotype was seen only a few times. This rearrangement joins TRBV30 to TRBJ1-4; 7 bases are a match to TRBD1. Per germline, CDR1 GTSNPN and CDR2 SVGIG (reference sequence). The CDR3 is 14 residues long. V trimming: 3 bases; J trimming: 8 bases; junction bases outside the gene matches: 9. CDR3 region: CAWRRQGGQEKLFF. DNA for the CDR3: TGTGCCTGGAGGAGACAGGGAGGGCAAGAAAAACTGTTTTTT. The entire variable domain, with the rest obtained from reference TRBV30 and TRBJ1-4, is as follows: SQTIHQWPATLVQPVGSPLSLECTVEGTSNPNLYWYRQAAGRGLQLLFYSVGIGQISSEVPQNLSASRPQDRQFILSSKKLLLSDSGFYLCAWRRQGGQEKLFFGSGTQLSVL.

This clonotype was recorded a few times. The gene calls are TRBV4-3 and TRBJ1-5, with D tentatively TRBD1 (5 bases). The V end lost 0 bases, the J end lost 9 bases, and 12 bases lay between the germline ends. The V gene's germline CDR1 is LGHNA and CDR2 YSLEER. This CDR3 comprises 14 residues. The CDR3 DNA reads TGCGCCAGCAGCCAAGACACAGGCTCCAGGCCCCAGCATTTT. Protein sequence: CASSQDTGSRPQHF.

This chain uses TRBV28 with TRBJ2-3; no reliable D call. Per the germline V gene, CDR1 is MDHEN and CDR2 is SYDVKM. Trimming pared 10 bases from V and 6 bases from J, leaving 20 bases between. The length of the CDR3 is 14 residues. The CDR3 protein is CATIRRKGFDTQYF. CDR3 coding DNA: TGTGCCACCATACGACGGAAAGGATTTGATACGCAGTATTTT.

The V call is TRBV5-6, the J call TRBJ2-1; 7 positions match TRBD2. J lost 0 bases, V lost 0 bases, and 6 bases had no gene match. The CDR3 is made up of 17 amino acids. CDR1 is SGHDT, CDR2 YYEEEE, per germline. The CDR3 DNA sequence: TGTGCCAGCAGCTTGGTTCCGGCGGGAGTCTCCTACAATGAGCAGTTCTTC. As protein: CASSLVPAGVSYNEQFF. Combining the CDR3 with reference TRBV5-6 and TRBJ2-1 gives the whole variable domain DAGVTQSPTHLIKTRGQQVTLRCSPKSGHDTVSWYQQALGQGPQFIFQYYEEEERQRGNFPDRFSGHQFPNYSSELNVNALLLGDSALYLCASSLVPAGVSYNEQFFGPGTRLTVL.

This clonotype was recorded a few times. The rearrangement links TRBV24-1 to TRBJ2-1, with a weak D call TRBD2 (5 bases). The CDR3 is made up of 16 amino acids. Between the trimmed V and J ends, which lost 1 base and 5 bases, there was a span of 14 bases. Germline V gene sequence: CDR1 KGHDR, CDR2 SFDVKD. The CDR3 spells CATSDFTRNANNEQFF. The DNA for the CDR3 is TGTGCCACCAGTGATTTCACTAGAAACGCTAACAATGAGCAGTTCTTC.

This chain joins TRBV6-5 and TRBJ1-4; tentatively, D is TRBD1 (5 bases). The length of the CDR3 is 16 residues. V gave up 0 bases and J gave up 8 bases, with 16 bases separating them. Germline CDR1 is MNHEY and CDR2 is SVGAGI. Here the CDR3 DNA reads TGTGCCAGCAGTTACTCGTTCTCCGGGACTCGGGAAAAACTGTTTTTT. It yields the protein CASSYSFSGTREKLFF.

This clonotype was seen at least ten times. The V call is TRBV12-3 or TRBV12-4, the J call TRBJ2-1; D unclear. There are 12 residues in the CDR3. V was pared by 6 bases and J by 8 bases, with 11 bases between. The CDR3 DNA follows: TGTGCCAGCAGAGTCTTGGTCTATGAGCAGTTCTTC. It yields the protein CASRVLVYEQFF.

This clonotype occurred a few times. The DNA for the CDR3 is TGTGCCAGCAGAACAACCGGGACAGGGGGCAGTGGGGAGCAGTACTTC. Protein: CASRTTGTGGSGEQYF. The chain employs TRBV6-1 and TRBJ2-7, with TRBD1 matching 12 bases. Germline values: CDR1 MNHNS, CDR2 SASEGT. Trimming removed 6 bases from V and 7 bases from J; junction bases left unmatched: 13. This CDR3 has 16 amino acids.

This clonotype is a singleton in its sample. The V and J genes are TRBV4-3 and TRBJ1-4; D not resolved. V was trimmed by 0 bases and J by 4 bases, leaving 9 bases between them. Looked up from germline, CDR1 is LGHNA and CDR2 is YSLEER. This CDR3 is 15 amino acids long. CDR3 amino acids: CASSQDYHYNEKLFF. DNA for the CDR3: TGCGCCAGCAGCCAAGATTACCACTATAATGAAAAACTGTTTTTT.

This sequence joins TRBV5-1 and TRBJ2-1; D unresolved. Germline V gene data show CDR1 as SGHRS and CDR2 as YFSETQ. Trimming stripped 2 bases from V and 4 bases from J, with 7 bases between. This CDR3 comprises 13 residues. The CDR3 spells CASSFSQYNEQFF. In nucleotides, the CDR3 is TGCGCCAGCAGCTTTTCCCAATACAATGAGCAGTTCTTC.

This clonotype was recorded a few times. The chain couples TRBV4-3 to TRBJ2-7; 10 positions match TRBD2. The CDR3 runs 16 residues. Trimming at V came to 0 bases and at J to 1 base, leaving 3 bases not matched to a gene. CDR1 LGHNA and CDR2 YSLEER come from the germline V gene. CDR3 DNA sequence: TGCGCCAGCAGCCAAGATGGTAGCGGGAGGTCCTACGAGCAGTACTTC. Protein: CASSQDGSGRSYEQYF.

Here the CDR3 reads CSALDPGLSYEQYF. CDR3 DNA: TGCAGTGCTCTTGATCCGGGACTCTCCTACGAGCAGTACTTC. This chain uses TRBV20-1 with TRBJ2-7; D might be TRBD2 (6 bases). In germline, CDR1 is DFQATT, CDR2 SNEGSKA (reference sequence). The CDR3 runs 14 residues. The V end lost 5 bases, the J end lost 0 bases, and 14 bases lay between the germline ends.

A few counts support this clonotype. The V call is TRBV20-1, the J call TRBJ2-4, with D possibly called TRBD1 or TRBD2 (5 bases each). The germline gives CDR1 DFQATT, CDR2 SNEGSKA (reference sequence). V lost 5 bases, J lost 0 bases, and 14 bases lay in between. The CDR3 runs to 15 residues. The CDR3 protein is CSAAPGPVAKNIQYF. The CDR3 bases are TGCAGTGCTGCTCCGGGACCGGTAGCCAAAAACATTCAGTACTTC.

This clonotype was found a few times. J is TRBJ2-2 and V is TRBV12-3 or TRBV12-4; 8 bases are shared with TRBD2. Germline trimming cut 7 bases from V and 3 bases from J; bases unmatched to any gene: 19. There are 19 residues in the CDR3. CDR3 protein: CASTTPPKRETSYTGELFF. In DNA, the CDR3 is TGTGCCAGCACCACCCCCCCCAAGCGGGAGACGTCTTACACCGGGGAGCTGTTTTTT.

The chain links TRBV7-2 to TRBJ2-1; D unclear. The CDR3 extends over 12 amino acids. Between the trimmed V and J ends, which lost 5 bases and 4 bases, there was a span of 6 bases. The germline V gene encodes CDR1 SGHTA and CDR2 FQGNSA. CDR3 sequence (DNA): TGTGCCAGCAGCCATCAATACAATGAGCAGTTCTTC. Protein product: CASSHQYNEQFF.

The chain is built from TRBV28 and TRBJ2-7; 7 bases match TRBD1. Trimming cost V 2 bases and J 10 bases; bases outside gene matches: 5. The CDR3 totals 12 residues. CDR1 MDHEN and CDR2 SYDVKM come from the germline V gene. The CDR3 nucleotides read TGTGCCAGCAGTTTACTCGGGGACAGACAGTACTTC. Encoded protein: CASSLLGDRQYF.

This clonotype occurred a few times. V gene TRBV24-1 combines with J gene TRBJ2-3; 10 positions match TRBD2. Per germline, CDR1 KGHDR and CDR2 SFDVKD. This CDR3 is 18 amino acids long. With 1 base clipped from V and 2 bases from J, the junction kept 8 bases outside the gene matches. CDR3 loop: CATSDFSLAGATTDTQYF. DNA of the CDR3: TGTGCCACCAGTGATTTTAGCCTAGCGGGGGCCACCACAGATACGCAGTATTTT.

This chain joins TRBV12-3 or TRBV12-4 and TRBJ1-5; perhaps TRBD1 as D (6 bases). Trimming stripped 7 bases from V and 7 bases from J, with 17 bases between. CDR3 length: 14 residues. DNA for the CDR3: TGTGCCAGCAACACCGCGGGGGCGATGCAGCCCCAGCATTTT. This sequence encodes CASNTAGAMQPQHF.

The CDR3 region is CASAGGGSGRDTQYF. DNA of the CDR3: TGTGCCAGCGCAGGCGGAGGTAGCGGGAGGGATACGCAGTATTTT. V and J are TRBV28 and TRBJ2-3; 10 nucleotides align to TRBD2. CDR3 length: 15 amino acids. V lost 8 bases and J lost 6; bases outside the gene matches: 11. The germline gives CDR1 MDHEN, CDR2 SYDVKM. Filled out from reference TRBV28 and TRBJ2-3, the complete variable domain reads DVKVTQSSRYLVKRTGEKVFLECVQDMDHENMFWYRQDPGLGLRLIYFSYDVKMKEKGDIPEGYSVSREKKERFSLILESASTNQTSMYLCASAGGGSGRDTQYFGPGTRLTVL.

The chain is built from TRBV21-1 and TRBJ2-5; the table gives TRBD1 as D, unverified against the DNA. TRBV21-1 is marked as a pseudogene. The length of the CDR3 is 15 residues. Written as DNA, the CDR3 is TGTGCCAGCAGCAAAGGGGGAAGGGGGCGTTGGACCCAGTACTTC. Translated, it gives CASSKGGRGRWTQYF.

V usage is TRBV7-8 and J usage is TRBJ1-2; D perhaps matches TRBD1 (5 bases). Between the trimmed V and J ends, which lost 3 bases and 4 bases, there was a span of 12 bases. Germline CDR1 SGHVS, CDR2 FQNEAQ. The CDR3 extends over 14 amino acids. CDR3 coding DNA: TGTGCCAGCAGCTTGGACAAAGGTTTCTATGGCTACACCTTC. As protein: CASSLDKGFYGYTF. The variable domain in full, completed from reference TRBV7-8 and TRBJ1-2, reads GAGVSQSPRYKVAKRGQDVALRCDPISGHVSLFWYQQALGQGPEFLTYFQNEAQLDKSGLPSDRFFAERPEGSVSTLKIQRTQQEDSAVYLCASSLDKGFYGYTFGSGTRLTVV.

The chain links TRBV12-3 or TRBV12-4 to TRBJ1-1; a possible D gene is TRBD1 (5 bases). This CDR3 has 13 amino acids. V shed 9 bases and J shed 1 base, with 12 bases lying between them. The CDR3 DNA reads TGTGCCAGTAGGGGCACTGAGAACACTGAAGCTTTCTTT. Translation gives CASRGTENTEAFF.

In its sample, this clonotype was seen a few times. The chain employs TRBV20-1 and TRBJ2-7, with TRBD1 identical over 10 bases. CDR3 length: 14 amino acids. CDR1 is DFQATT and CDR2 is SNEGSKA in the germline V gene (reference sequence). Trimming cost V 5 bases and J 3 bases; bases outside gene matches: 7. The CDR3 spells CSAPGTGDYYEQYF. The CDR3, as DNA: TGCAGTGCTCCTGGGACAGGGGACTACTACGAGCAGTACTTC.

This clonotype was found a few times. The chain has TRBV5-5 and TRBJ1-3; 7 bases match TRBD1. Losses at the gene ends were 2 bases for V and 4 bases for J; bases not matched to a gene: 3. From germline, CDR1 is SGHKS and CDR2 YYEKEE (reference sequence). This CDR3 has 14 amino acids. Here the CDR3 reads CASSFQGEGNTIYF. Written as DNA, the CDR3 is TGTGCCAGCAGCTTTCAGGGGGAAGGAAACACCATATATTTT.

The V gene is TRBV29-1, the J gene TRBJ2-7, with 9 bases that match TRBD1. V gave up 4 bases and J gave up 4 bases; unmatched junction bases: 5. This CDR3 has 13 amino acids. Germline loops: CDR1 SQVTM, CDR2 ANQGSEA. The CDR3 is CSVAQGALYEQYF. CDR3 sequence (DNA): TGCAGCGTTGCACAGGGGGCTCTGTACGAGCAGTACTTC.